This T cell receptor beta chain was recorded in a study of CD8+CD57+ T cells in acquired aplastic anemia. Study in general: Sorting CD4+ and CD8+ cells gave DNA averaging roughly 3.5 ug. Healthy donors gave some 10 million reads on average for CD4+ cells. Notes on the study in general: No significant difference in CD8+ Simpson's diversity was found between patients and controls. Patients and controls shared 25 to 35 CD8+ CDR3 sequences, highly expressed in patients.

Researchers used genomic DNA as the template to profile TCR beta VDJ and CDR3. Each CDR3 protein gets one entry after TCRdb re-called the reads with MiXCR. The sample holds 200,000 to 250,000 distinct CDR3 sequences, over 60% seen once. The CDR3 length is 15 residues. Per germline, CDR1 SGHVS and CDR2 FQNEAQ. Concerning this clonotype itself: What it binds is unknown. Germline and junction disagree at one end, which may indicate a read error.

The receptor was derived from a human donor in good health. The sequencing sample was made of sorted CD4+, CD8+, or CD8+CD57+ T cells (not recorded which) from PBMCs. The chain combines TRBV7-8 with TRBJ1-2; 7 bases agree with TRBD1. The CDR3: CASRLARGSVEGYTF. The CDR3 nucleotides read TGTGCCAGCAGGTTAGCCAGGGGGAGTGTGGAGGGCTACACCTTC.